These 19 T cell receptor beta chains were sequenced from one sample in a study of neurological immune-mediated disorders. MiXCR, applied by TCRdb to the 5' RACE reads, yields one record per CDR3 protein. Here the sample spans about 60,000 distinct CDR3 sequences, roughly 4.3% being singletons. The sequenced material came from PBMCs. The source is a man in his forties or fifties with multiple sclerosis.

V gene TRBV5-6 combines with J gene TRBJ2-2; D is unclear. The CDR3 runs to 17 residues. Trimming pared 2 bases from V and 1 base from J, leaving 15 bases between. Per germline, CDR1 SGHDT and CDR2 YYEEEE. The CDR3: CASSFIPRGENTGELFF. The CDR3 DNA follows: TGTGCCAGCAGCTTTATTCCTCGTGGAGAGAACACCGGGGAGCTGTTTTTT.

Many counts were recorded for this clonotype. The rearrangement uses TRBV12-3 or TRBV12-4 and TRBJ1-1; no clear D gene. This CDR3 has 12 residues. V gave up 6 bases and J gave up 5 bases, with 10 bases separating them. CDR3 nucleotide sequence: TGTGCCAGCAGGGCAGGAAGGACTGAAGCTTTCTTT. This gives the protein CASRAGRTEAFF.

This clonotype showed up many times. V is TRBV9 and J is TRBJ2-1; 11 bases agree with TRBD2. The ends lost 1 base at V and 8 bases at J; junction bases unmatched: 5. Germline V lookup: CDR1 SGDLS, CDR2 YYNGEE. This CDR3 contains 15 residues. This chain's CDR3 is CASSVLAGGGDEQFF. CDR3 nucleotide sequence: TGTGCCAGCAGCGTACTAGCGGGAGGTGGGGATGAGCAGTTCTTC.

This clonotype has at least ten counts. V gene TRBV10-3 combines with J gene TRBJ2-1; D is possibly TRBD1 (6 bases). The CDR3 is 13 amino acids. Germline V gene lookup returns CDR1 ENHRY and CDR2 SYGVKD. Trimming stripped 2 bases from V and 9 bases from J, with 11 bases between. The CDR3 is CAISERTAGEQFF. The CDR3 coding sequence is TGTGCCATCAGTGAGAGGACAGCAGGTGAGCAGTTCTTC.

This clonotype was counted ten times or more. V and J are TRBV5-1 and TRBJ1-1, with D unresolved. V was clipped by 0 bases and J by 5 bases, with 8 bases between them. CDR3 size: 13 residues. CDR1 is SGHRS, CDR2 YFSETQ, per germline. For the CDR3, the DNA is TGCGCCAGCAGCTTGGACAGTCCGACTGAAGCTTTCTTT. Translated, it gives CASSLDSPTEAFF.

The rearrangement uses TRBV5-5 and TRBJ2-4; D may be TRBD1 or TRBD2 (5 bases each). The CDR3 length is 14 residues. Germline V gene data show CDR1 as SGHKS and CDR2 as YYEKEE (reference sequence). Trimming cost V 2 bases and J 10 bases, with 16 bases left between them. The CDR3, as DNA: TGTGCCAGCAGCTTTGGGGGTCAGGCAAAAATTCAGTACTTC. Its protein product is CASSFGGQAKIQYF.

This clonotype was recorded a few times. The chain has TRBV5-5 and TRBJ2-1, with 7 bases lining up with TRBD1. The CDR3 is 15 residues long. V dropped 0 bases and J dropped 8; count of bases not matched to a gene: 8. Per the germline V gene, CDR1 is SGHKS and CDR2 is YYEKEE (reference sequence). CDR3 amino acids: CASSLGDRVADEQFF. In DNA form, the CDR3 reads TGTGCCAGCAGCTTGGGCGACAGGGTCGCGGATGAGCAGTTCTTC.

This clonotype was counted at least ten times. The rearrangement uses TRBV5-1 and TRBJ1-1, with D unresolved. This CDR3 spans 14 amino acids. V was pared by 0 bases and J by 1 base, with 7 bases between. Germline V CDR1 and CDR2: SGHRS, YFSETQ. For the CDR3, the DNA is TGCGCCAGCAGCTTGGAGACCTCGAACACTGAAGCTTTCTTT. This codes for CASSLETSNTEAFF.

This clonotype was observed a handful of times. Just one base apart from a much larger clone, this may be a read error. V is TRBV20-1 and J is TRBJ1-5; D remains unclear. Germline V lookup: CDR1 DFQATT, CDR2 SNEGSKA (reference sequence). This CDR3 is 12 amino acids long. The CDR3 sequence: CSASDGNQPQNF. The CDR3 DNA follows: TGCAGTGCTAGCGACGGGAATCAGCCCCAGAATTTT.

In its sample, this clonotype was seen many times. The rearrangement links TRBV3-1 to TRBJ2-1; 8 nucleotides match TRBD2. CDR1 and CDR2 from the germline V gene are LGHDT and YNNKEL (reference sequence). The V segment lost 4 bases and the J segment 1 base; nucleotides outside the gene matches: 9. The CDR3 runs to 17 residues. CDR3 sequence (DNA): TGTGCCAGCAGCCCACCTCGCGGGGGGCAATCCTACAATGAGCAGTTCTTC. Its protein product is CASSPPRGGQSYNEQFF.

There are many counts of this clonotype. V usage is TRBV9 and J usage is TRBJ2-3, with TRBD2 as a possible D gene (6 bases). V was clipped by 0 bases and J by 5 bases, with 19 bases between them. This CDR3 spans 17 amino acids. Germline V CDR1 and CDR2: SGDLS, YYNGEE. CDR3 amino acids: CASSVVASSRGGDTQYF. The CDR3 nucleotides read TGTGCCAGCAGCGTAGTCGCTTCGTCCCGGGGAGGAGATACGCAGTATTTT.

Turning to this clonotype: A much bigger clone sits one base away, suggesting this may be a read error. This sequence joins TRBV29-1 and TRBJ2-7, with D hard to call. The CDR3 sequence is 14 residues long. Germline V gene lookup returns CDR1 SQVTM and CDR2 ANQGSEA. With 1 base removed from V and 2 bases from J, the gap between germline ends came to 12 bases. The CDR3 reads CSVEVRAKAYEQYV. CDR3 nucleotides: TGCAGCGTTGAAGTTCGGGCCAAGGCCTACGAGCAGTACGTC.

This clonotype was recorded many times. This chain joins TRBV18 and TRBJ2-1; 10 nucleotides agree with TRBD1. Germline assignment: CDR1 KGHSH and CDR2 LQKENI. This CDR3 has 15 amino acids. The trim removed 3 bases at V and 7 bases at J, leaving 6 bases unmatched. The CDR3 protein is CASSPGTGDVNEQFF. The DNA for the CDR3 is TGTGCCAGCTCACCCGGGACAGGGGATGTTAATGAGCAGTTCTTC. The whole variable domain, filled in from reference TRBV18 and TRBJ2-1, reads NAGVMQNPRHLVRRRGQEARLRCSPMKGHSHVYWYRQLPEEGLKFMVYLQKENIIDESGMPKERFSAEFPKEGPSILRIQQVVRGDSAAYFCASSPGTGDVNEQFFGPGTRLTVL.

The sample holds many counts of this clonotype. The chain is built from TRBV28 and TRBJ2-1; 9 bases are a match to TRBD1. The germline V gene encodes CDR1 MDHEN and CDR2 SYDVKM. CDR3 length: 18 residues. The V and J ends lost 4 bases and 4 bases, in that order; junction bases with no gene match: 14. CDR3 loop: CASSSAALPGQGYNEQFF. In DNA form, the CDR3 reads TGTGCCAGCAGTTCCGCCGCCCTTCCGGGACAGGGATACAATGAGCAGTTCTTC.

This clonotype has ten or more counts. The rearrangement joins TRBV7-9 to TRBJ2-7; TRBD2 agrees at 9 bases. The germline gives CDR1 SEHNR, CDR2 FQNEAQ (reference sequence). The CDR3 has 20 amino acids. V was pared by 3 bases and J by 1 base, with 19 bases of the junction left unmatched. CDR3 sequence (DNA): TGTGCCAGCAGCTTCAGGCGGGGGGTGGAAACAGCGGGAGGATCCTACGAGCAGTACTTC. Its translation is CASSFRRGVETAGGSYEQYF.

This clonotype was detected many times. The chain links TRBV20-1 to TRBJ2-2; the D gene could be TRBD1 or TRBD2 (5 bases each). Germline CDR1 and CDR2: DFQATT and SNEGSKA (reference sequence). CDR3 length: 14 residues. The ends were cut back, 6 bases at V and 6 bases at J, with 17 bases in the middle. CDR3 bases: TGCAGTGCGCAGGGTGGGGGAGCCCCCGGGGAGCTGTTTTTT. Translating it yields CSAQGGGAPGELFF.

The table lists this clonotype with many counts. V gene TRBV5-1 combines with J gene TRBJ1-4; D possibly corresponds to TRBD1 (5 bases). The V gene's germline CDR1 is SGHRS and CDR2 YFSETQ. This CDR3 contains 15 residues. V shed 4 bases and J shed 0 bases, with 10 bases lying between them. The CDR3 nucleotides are TGCGCCAGCAGCCTCGCAGGGTCAACTAATGAAAAACTGTTTTTT. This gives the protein CASSLAGSTNEKLFF.

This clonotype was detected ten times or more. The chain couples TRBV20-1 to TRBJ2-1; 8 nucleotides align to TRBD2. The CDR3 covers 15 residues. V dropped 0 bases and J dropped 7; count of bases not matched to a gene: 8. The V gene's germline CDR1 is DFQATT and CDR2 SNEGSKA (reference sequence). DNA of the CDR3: TGCAGTGCTAGAGATTTTTCGGGAGGGCCGAATGAGCAGTTCTTC. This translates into CSARDFSGGPNEQFF.

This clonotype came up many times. This chain's CDR3 is CASSVDWTEGVYEQYF. The DNA of the CDR3 is TGTGCCAGCAGCGTTGATTGGACAGAGGGGGTCTACGAGCAGTACTTC. The V gene is TRBV9, the J gene TRBJ2-7, with D possibly matching TRBD1 (6 bases). CDR3 length equals 16 residues. CDR1 and CDR2 from the germline V gene are SGDLS and YYNGEE. Trimming stripped 2 bases from V and 3 bases from J, with 18 bases between.